The next 24 T cell receptor beta chains were all read from a single sample in a study of shared clonotypes between healthy human individuals. Only in-frame clones appear in the TCRdb table, and some are missing; sequencing was by immunoSEQ multiplex PCR. The sample comprises about 330,000 clones, under 80% of which are singletons, and 10% rests with the top ten. Sequencing was carried out using memory CD4+ T cells sorted from blood. Indicated subset: CD45RA-negative fraction. The receptors come from a man younger than 40 in good health.

The chain recombines TRBV6-6 with TRBJ2-7; no clear D gene. There are 14 residues in the CDR3. V dropped 2 bases and J dropped 0 bases, with 8 bases sitting between them. Germline CDR1 MNHNY, CDR2 SVGAGI (reference sequence). CDR3 bases: TGTGCCAGCAGTTACCCTGGTCGCTCCTACGAGCAGTACTTC. It encodes CASSYPGRSYEQYF.

The chain has TRBV11-1 and TRBJ2-7; D unclear. Germline-derived CDR1 and CDR2 are SGHAT and FQDESV (reference sequence). The CDR3 length is 13 residues. With 1 base removed from V and 2 bases from J, the gap between germline ends came to 6 bases. The CDR3 DNA is TGTGCCAGCAGCTTAGACTCTGCCTACGAGCAGTACTTC. Amino acid sequence: CASSLDSAYEQYF.

This clone was observed once. The V gene is TRBV6-1, the J gene TRBJ2-1; D ambiguous. The germline CDR1 and CDR2 sequences are MNHNS and SASEGT. The CDR3 is 13 residues long. Deletions cut 5 bases from V and 11 bases from J, with 16 bases between. The CDR3 DNA follows: TGTGCCAGCAGTCACGAACCCCCCGGACAGCAGTTCTTC. Translating gives CASSHEPPGQQFF.

This clone was found a few times. This chain links TRBV28 with TRBJ1-4, with a weak D call TRBD1 (5 bases). CDR1 is MDHEN, CDR2 SYDVKM, per germline. The CDR3 sequence is 12 residues long. Trimming removed 10 bases at V and 8 bases at J, with 14 bases between. CDR3 sequence reads: CATWGSREKLFF. Here the CDR3 DNA reads TGTGCCACGTGGGGGTCTAGGGAAAAACTGTTTTTT.

V is TRBV18 and J is TRBJ2-6, with D possibly being TRBD2 (6 bases). The CDR3 covers 17 residues. Germline V CDR1 and CDR2: KGHSH, LQKENI. Trimming left V 2 bases short and J 2 bases short, with 13 bases between. The CDR3 loop is CASSPMGGGPGANVLTF. The DNA of the CDR3 is TGTGCCAGCTCACCAATGGGGGGAGGCCCTGGGGCCAACGTCCTGACTTTC.

The rearrangement uses TRBV7-6 and TRBJ2-5, with a possible D match to TRBD1 (5 bases). Trimming removed 0 bases from V and 5 bases from J, with 13 bases in between. Germline values: CDR1 SGHVS, CDR2 FNYEAQ. The CDR3 is made up of 15 amino acids. CDR3 residues: CASSLAVRGPETQYF. In DNA form, the CDR3 reads TGTGCCAGCAGCTTAGCAGTAAGGGGCCCCGAGACCCAGTACTTC.

A remark on this clone: Other DNA sequences from this sample encode an identical CDR3 as well. This chain's CDR3 is CAFRGLPGGYTF. CDR3 coding DNA: TGTGCCTTCAGGGGGCTCCCGGGGGGCTACACCTTC. The J gene is TRBJ1-2, the V gene TRBV30; TRBD1 agrees at 8 bases. This CDR3 is 12 amino acids long. The trim removed 7 bases at V and 8 bases at J, leaving 9 bases unmatched. The germline gives CDR1 GTSNPN, CDR2 SVGIG (reference sequence).

The chain carries TRBV5-1 and TRBJ1-1, with D possibly being TRBD1 (5 bases). V lost 4 bases to trimming and J lost 1 base, with 26 bases between them. Germline CDR1 and CDR2: SGHRS and YFSETQ. The CDR3 loop spans 19 amino acids. This CDR3 is CASSPEWSLSGGRNTEAFF. CDR3 in DNA: TGCGCCAGCAGCCCGGAGTGGTCTTTGTCCGGGGGTCGGAACACTGAAGCTTTCTTT.

V usage is TRBV7-3 and J usage is TRBJ2-3, with D perhaps TRBD1 (6 bases). The CDR3 loop spans 14 amino acids. CDR1 SGHTA and CDR2 FQGTGA come from the germline V gene. Trimming left V 5 bases short and J 3 bases short, with 12 bases between. The CDR3 region has the DNA TGTGCCAGCAGCCCCGGGACATCAACAGATACGCAGTATTTT. The encoded protein is CASSPGTSTDTQYF.

The chain has TRBV28 and TRBJ2-7; D might be TRBD1 or TRBD2, each matching 6 bases. V was cut by 6 bases and J by 2 bases, with 14 bases left in between. Germline lookup yields CDR1 MDHEN and CDR2 SYDVKM. CDR3 length: 14 residues. CDR3 in DNA: TGTGCCAGCAGGGGTGAGGGGGGAGCCTACGAGCAGTACTTC. As protein: CASRGEGGAYEQYF.

V and J are TRBV7-9 and TRBJ2-1, with D possibly matching TRBD1 (6 bases). CDR3 length: 17 amino acids. Germline values: CDR1 SEHNR, CDR2 FQNEAQ (reference sequence). Trimming removed 8 bases at V and 0 bases at J, with 20 bases between. CDR3 protein: CASESGSNRDSYNEQFF. CDR3 bases: TGTGCCAGCGAGTCAGGGTCAAACAGGGACTCCTACAATGAGCAGTTCTTC.

The rearrangement uses TRBV7-8 and TRBJ1-2, with D hard to call. Germline V gives CDR1 SGHVS, CDR2 FQNEAQ. V was trimmed by 0 bases and J by 10 bases, leaving 12 bases between them. The CDR3 consists of 13 residues. This CDR3 is CASSLAPGIDYTF. The DNA of the CDR3 is TGTGCCAGCAGCTTAGCACCTGGAATCGACTACACCTTC.

Regarding this clone: Other DNA variants within this sample encode the same CDR3. The V call is TRBV2, the J call TRBJ2-5, with a weak D call TRBD1 (6 bases). The CDR3 length is 11 residues. From germline, CDR1 is SNHLY and CDR2 FYNNEI. V was cut by 8 bases and J by 4 bases, with 8 bases left in between. The CDR3 spells CASGRGETQYF. DNA for the CDR3: TGTGCCAGCGGCAGGGGAGAGACCCAGTACTTC.

The V call is TRBV5-6, the J call TRBJ2-2, with D unresolved. The CDR3 is 11 residues long. Germline lookup yields CDR1 SGHDT and CDR2 YYEEEE. Trimming took 2 bases from V and 8 from J, leaving 4 bases between them. The CDR3 is CASSLLGELFF. DNA for the CDR3: TGTGCCAGCAGCTTATTAGGGGAGCTGTTTTTT.

This clone was found once. The chain uses TRBV6-5 and TRBJ2-7, with D tentatively TRBD2 (6 bases). Deletions cut 6 bases from V and 0 bases from J, with 15 bases between. This CDR3 comprises 15 residues. Germline-derived CDR1 and CDR2 are MNHEY and SVGAGI. CDR3 DNA: TGTGCCAGCAGGTTGGAATCGGGACTCTCCTACGAGCAGTACTTC. Its translation is CASRLESGLSYEQYF.

The chain employs TRBV19 and TRBJ2-1, with 11 bases lining up with TRBD1. Trimming cost V 6 bases and J 4 bases; bases outside gene matches: 5. The germline gives CDR1 LNHDA, CDR2 SQIVND (reference sequence). The CDR3 runs 15 residues. The chain's CDR3 is CASREDRGLYNEQFF. As DNA, the CDR3 is TGTGCCAGTAGGGAGGACAGGGGGCTTTACAATGAGCAGTTCTTC.

V usage is TRBV18 and J usage is TRBJ1-4, with no clear D. V lost 5 bases and J lost 4, with 11 bases in between. CDR1 and CDR2 from the germline V gene are KGHSH and LQKENI. This CDR3 has 14 residues. The chain's CDR3 is CASSSTGDNEKLFF. The CDR3 region has the DNA TGTGCCAGCTCATCGACGGGAGATAATGAAAAACTGTTTTTT.

This sequence joins TRBV5-1 and TRBJ2-1; 10 bases fit TRBD2. Germline assignment: CDR1 SGHRS and CDR2 YFSETQ. The CDR3 extends over 16 amino acids. Trimming removed 3 bases from V and 5 bases from J; junction bases left unmatched: 8. The CDR3 nucleotides read TGCGCCAGCAGCTGGGGAGGACTAGCGGAGAACAATGAGCAGTTCTTC. Translating it yields CASSWGGLAENNEQFF.

In this sample, this clone turned up a few times. The chain recombines TRBV25-1 with TRBJ1-5; D remains unclear. This CDR3 is built from 14 residues. With 3 bases removed from V and 0 bases from J, the gap between germline ends came to 6 bases. From germline, CDR1 is MGHDK and CDR2 SYGVNS. CDR3 region: CASSEGNSNQPQHF. The CDR3 DNA reads TGTGCCAGCAGTGAGGGGAATAGCAATCAGCCCCAGCATTTT. The variable domain in full, with the rest retrieved from reference TRBV25-1 and TRBJ1-5, is EADIYQTPRYLVIGTGKKITLECSQTMGHDKMYWYQQDPGMELHLIHYSYGVNSTEKGDLSSESTVSRIRTEHFPLTLESARPSHTSQYLCASSEGNSNQPQHFGDGTRLSIL.

In this sample, this clone turned up once. V usage is TRBV2 and J usage is TRBJ1-2; D is perhaps TRBD1 (5 bases). With 3 bases removed from V and 5 bases from J, the gap between germline ends came to 13 bases. This CDR3 contains 14 residues. From germline, CDR1 is SNHLY and CDR2 FYNNEI. CDR3 sequence reads: CASSELGLRYGYTF. CDR3 nucleotides: TGTGCCAGCAGTGAGTTGGGGCTGAGGTATGGCTACACCTTC. The full variable domain, rest sourced from reference TRBV2 and TRBJ1-2, is EPEVTQTPSHQVTQMGQEVILRCVPISNHLYFYWYRQILGQKVEFLVSFYNNEISEKSEIFDDQFSVERPDGSNFTLKIRSTKLEDSAMYFCASSELGLRYGYTFGSGTRLTVV.

V is TRBV5-1 and J is TRBJ2-7, with TRBD1 identical over 9 bases. CDR1 is SGHRS and CDR2 is YFSETQ in the germline V gene. V trimming: 1 base; J trimming: 4 bases; junction bases outside the gene matches: 6. CDR3 length equals 15 residues. CDR3 region: CASSLLGQGQYEQYF. For the CDR3, the DNA is TGCGCCAGCAGCTTGTTGGGACAGGGTCAGTACGAGCAGTACTTC.

This clone was counted a few times. The chain carries TRBV5-1 and TRBJ2-3; D might be TRBD2 (6 bases). The CDR3 runs to 16 residues. Germline CDR1 and CDR2: SGHRS and YFSETQ. V was shortened by 7 bases and J by 4 bases, with 22 bases between the two germline ends. As DNA, the CDR3 is TGCGCCAGCTTGGCGGGCCGGGGGAGGACCCCAGATACGCAGTATTTT. This gives the protein CASLAGRGRTPDTQYF. Based on the CDR3 plus reference TRBV5-1 and TRBJ2-3, the full variable domain is KAGVTQTPRYLIKTRGQQVTLSCSPISGHRSVSWYQQTPGQGLQFLFEYFSETQRNKGNFPGRFSGRQFSNSRSEMNVSTLELGDSALYLCASLAGRGRTPDTQYFGPGTRLTVL.

This clone was observed once. V gene TRBV28 combines with J gene TRBJ2-1; D call uncertain. Germline CDR1 MDHEN, CDR2 SYDVKM. The CDR3 runs 15 residues. V gave up 3 bases and J gave up 0 bases, with 9 bases separating them. The CDR3 coding sequence is TGTGCCAGCAGTTTTCAAGGCGGCTCCTACAATGAGCAGTTCTTC. This sequence encodes CASSFQGGSYNEQFF.

The rearrangement links TRBV28 to TRBJ2-1, with unresolved D. The V and J ends lost 2 bases and 5 bases respectively, with 10 bases between them. The CDR3 extends over 14 amino acids. Germline values: CDR1 MDHEN, CDR2 SYDVKM. The CDR3 region has the DNA TGTGCCAGCAGTTTAGTGGGCCAGGACAATGAGCAGTTCTTC. The encoded protein is CASSLVGQDNEQFF.